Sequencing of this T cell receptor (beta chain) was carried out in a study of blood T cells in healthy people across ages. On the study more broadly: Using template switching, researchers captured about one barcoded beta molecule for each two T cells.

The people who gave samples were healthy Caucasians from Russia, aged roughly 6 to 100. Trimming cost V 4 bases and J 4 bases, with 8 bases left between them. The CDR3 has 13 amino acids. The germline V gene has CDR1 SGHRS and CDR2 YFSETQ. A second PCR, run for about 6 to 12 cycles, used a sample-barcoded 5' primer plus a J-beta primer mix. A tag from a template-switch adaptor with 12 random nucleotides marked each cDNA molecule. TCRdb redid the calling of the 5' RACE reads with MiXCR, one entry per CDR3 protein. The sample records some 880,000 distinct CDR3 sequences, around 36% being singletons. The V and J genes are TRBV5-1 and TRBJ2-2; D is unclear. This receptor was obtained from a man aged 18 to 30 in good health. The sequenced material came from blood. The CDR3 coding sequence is TGCGCCAGCAGCCAATTACTCACCGGGGAGCTGTTTTTT. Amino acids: CASSQLLTGELFF.